The 9 T cell receptor beta chains in this list originate from one sample, sequenced in a study of T-cell memory formation after mild COVID-19. TCRdb recomputed calls from the 5' RACE reads with MiXCR, one row per CDR3 protein. Of about 290,000 distinct CDR3 sequences in the sample, about 15% were seen once. Sequenced material: PBMCs or a T cell subset sorted from them (not recorded which). All receptors derive from a man aged 18 to 30 who had mild COVID-19 (a few samples of this study predate the infection). Cell type and time point are not known.

This clonotype was found a few times. This chain connects TRBV6-5 to TRBJ1-4; 11 nucleotides align to TRBD1. V lost 2 bases to trimming and J lost 8 bases; unmatched junction nucleotides: 4. Germline CDR1 is MNHEY and CDR2 is SVGAGI. The CDR3 totals 15 residues. The CDR3 DNA follows: TGTGCCAGCAGTTACGGGACAGGGGGGTACGAAAAACTGTTTTTT. Protein sequence: CASSYGTGGYEKLFF.

The gene calls are TRBV7-2 and TRBJ1-4; unclear D gene. Germline V gene data show CDR1 as SGHTA and CDR2 as FQGNSA. There are 14 residues in the CDR3. V gave up 5 bases and J gave up 0 bases, with 7 bases separating them. CDR3 in DNA: TGTGCCAGCAGCCCCGCCTCAACTAATGAAAAACTGTTTTTT. This gives the protein CASSPASTNEKLFF.

A few counts support this clonotype. The V call is TRBV12-3 or TRBV12-4, the J call TRBJ2-2; tentatively, D is TRBD1 (6 bases). The CDR3 has 14 amino acids. Trimming stripped 6 bases from V and 6 bases from J, with 14 bases between. The CDR3 nucleotides are TGTGCCAGCAGACAGATACAGGGCCCCGGGGAGCTGTTTTTT. Translating gives CASRQIQGPGELFF.

The rearrangement joins TRBV14 to TRBJ2-3; no clear D. The CDR3 sequence is 14 residues long. V dropped 7 bases and J dropped 1 base, with 12 bases sitting between them. Germline V gene lookup returns CDR1 SGHDN and CDR2 FVKESK. The CDR3: CASTARHGTDTQYF. CDR3 nucleotides: TGTGCCAGCACGGCGAGACACGGCACAGATACGCAGTATTTT.

This clonotype appeared a few times. This chain connects TRBV28 to TRBJ1-2, with D possibly being TRBD1 (6 bases). Trimming pared 6 bases from V and 3 bases from J, leaving 14 bases between. The CDR3 spans 14 residues. CDR1 is MDHEN, CDR2 SYDVKM, per germline. The CDR3: CASSERGGYYGYTF. The DNA of the CDR3 is TGTGCCAGCAGCGAACGAGGGGGATACTATGGCTACACCTTC.

The genes are TRBV11-2 and TRBJ2-1, with TRBD2 matching over 7 bases. Germline lookup yields CDR1 SGHAT and CDR2 FQNNGV. The CDR3 covers 16 residues. Germline trimming cut 1 base from V and 8 bases from J; bases unmatched to any gene: 11. CDR3: CASSLAGGLFVDEQFF. CDR3 coding DNA: TGTGCCAGCAGCTTAGCGGGGGGTCTGTTCGTCGATGAGCAGTTCTTC.

This clonotype came up many times. This chain joins TRBV18 and TRBJ1-5; D might be TRBD1 (5 bases). The V and J ends lost 6 bases and 3 bases respectively, with 15 bases between them. The V gene's germline CDR1 is KGHSH and CDR2 LQKENI. CDR3 length: 15 residues. CDR3: CASSTAGHHNQPQHF. The DNA for the CDR3 is TGTGCCAGCTCCACCGCTGGACACCACAATCAGCCCCAGCATTTT.

Only a few counts were recorded for this clonotype. The chain is built from TRBV5-4 and TRBJ1-1; TRBD1 might be the D (6 bases). Trimming took 0 bases from V and 0 from J, leaving 12 bases between them. The germline V gene has CDR1 SGHNT and CDR2 YYREEE (reference sequence). The CDR3 is 16 amino acids. The CDR3 nucleotides read TGTGCCAGCAGCTTGGACCGGGACACCATGAACACTGAAGCTTTCTTT. Translated, it gives CASSLDRDTMNTEAFF.

The table lists this clonotype with a few counts. The V call is TRBV12-3 or TRBV12-4, the J call TRBJ1-1; TRBD1 is a possible D gene (6 bases). Trimming took 3 bases from V and 5 from J, leaving 13 bases between them. The CDR3 runs 14 residues. The CDR3 DNA sequence: TGTGCCAGCAGTTTCGCACAGGGTCGTACTGAAGCTTTCTTT. Protein sequence: CASSFAQGRTEAFF.